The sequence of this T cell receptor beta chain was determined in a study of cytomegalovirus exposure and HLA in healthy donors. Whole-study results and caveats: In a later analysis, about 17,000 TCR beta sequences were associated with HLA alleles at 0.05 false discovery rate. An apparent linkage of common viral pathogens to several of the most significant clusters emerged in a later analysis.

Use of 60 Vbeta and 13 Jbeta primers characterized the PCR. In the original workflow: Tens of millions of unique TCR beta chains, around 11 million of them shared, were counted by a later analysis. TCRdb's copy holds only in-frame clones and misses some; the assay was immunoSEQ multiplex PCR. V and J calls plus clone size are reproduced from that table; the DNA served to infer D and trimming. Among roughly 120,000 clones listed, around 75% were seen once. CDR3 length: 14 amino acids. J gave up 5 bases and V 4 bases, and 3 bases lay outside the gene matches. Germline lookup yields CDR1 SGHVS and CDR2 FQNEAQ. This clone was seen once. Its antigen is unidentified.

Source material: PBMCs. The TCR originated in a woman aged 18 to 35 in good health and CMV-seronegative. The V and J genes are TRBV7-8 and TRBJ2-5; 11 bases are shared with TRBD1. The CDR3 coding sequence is TGTGCCAGCAGCTCGGACAGGGGGCGGGAGACCCAGTACTTC. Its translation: CASSSDRGRETQYF.